The following is a T cell receptor beta chain sequence with its context. This clone has only a few counts. It lacks a known antigen. No base-level quality is on record; no much larger clone is a single base apart. Mismatch repair deficiency was established in every enrolled patient by polymerase chain reaction or immunohistochemistry. A few patients who responded to pembrolizumab therapy underwent TCR sequencing. The phase II trial prospectively tested pembrolizumab PD-1 blockade in advanced mismatch repair-deficient cancers regardless of tissue of origin. Peripheral blood T cell samples were collected serially, before PD-1 blockade began and at several time points afterward. Blood sampling time points were reported as weeks after the first dose of pembrolizumab. The source of the sample is a study of PD-1 blockade in mismatch repair-deficient tumors (dated by TCRdb to the late 2010s). Regarding the complete study: The trial enrolled 86 consecutive patients with about a dozen mismatch repair-deficient cancer types between 2013 and September 2016, all previously treated and progressing. Deep sequencing of TCR CDR3 regions was used to track tumor-associated T cell clones in peripheral blood of patients responding to PD-1 blockade.

Libraries were made using the immunoSEQ multiplex PCR assay. Held by TCRdb, this immuneACCESS table contains in-frame sequences only and omits some clones. Under half of the omission traces to an unresolved V gene where checked; the cause of the rest is unknown. Counted in this sample were around 48,000 clones; 78% of them appeared once. The top ten clonotypes cover over 3% of the sample. Overall study outcomes, separate from this receptor: Clones residing in the tumor, which were often undetectable in blood before treatment, expanded quickly after pembrolizumab and then contracted, generally before radiologic responses.

Taken from cysteine to phenylalanine, the CDR3 has 12 residues. Just CDR3 DNA is preserved here, 36 bases in frame from base 1. Sequences MNHNY (CDR1) and SVGAGI (CDR2) are obtained from the germline V gene (reference sequence). V gives up 9 bases and J gives up 7 bases, and the segment between their germline ends measures 14 bases. The sequence was collected from an adult with mismatch repair-deficient cancer. The specimen comprised peripheral blood, sampled 4 weeks after starting pembrolizumab. Rearrangement joined TRBV6-6 to TRBJ2-3; TRBD1 is perhaps the D gene, given 6 matching bases. CDR3 loop: CASGGGEYTQYF. The nucleotide sequence is given as TGTGCCAGTGGGGGCGGAGAATATACGCAGTATTTT.